These 7 T cell receptor beta chains originate from one sample sequenced in a study of blood T cell repertoires in COVID-19. Here immunoSEQ multiplex PCR was the method, and the copy in TCRdb shows in-frame clones only, minus some. Counted here are 150,000 to 200,000 clones, about 92% occurring once; the ten biggest clones make up about 2%. The specimen sequenced was peripheral blood. These receptor sequences come from a woman aged 60-75 years with COVID-19, enrolled during active disease.

The J gene is TRBJ1-1, the V gene TRBV19; the match to TRBD1 covers 7 bases. V was pared by 3 bases and J by 4 bases, with 8 bases of the junction left unmatched. Germline V gene data show CDR1 as LNHDA and CDR2 as SQIVND (reference sequence). The CDR3 runs 15 residues. The CDR3 DNA reads TGTGCCAGTAGTATTTTAGGGGGCGCGGGCACTGAAGCTTTCTTT. Protein: CASSILGGAGTEAFF.

V usage is TRBV7-2 and J usage is TRBJ2-3, with D unresolved. The V gene's germline CDR1 is SGHTA and CDR2 FQGNSA. The CDR3 extends over 13 amino acids. The V end was cut by 6 bases, the J end by 1 base, with 8 bases between. CDR3 in DNA: TGTGCCAGCAGTCTACAGCGCACAGATACGCAGTATTTT. Encoded protein: CASSLQRTDTQYF.

About this clone itself: Other nucleotide sequences from this sample produce the same CDR3. The chain couples TRBV6-5 to TRBJ1-5, with D possibly matching TRBD1 (6 bases). Between the trimmed V and J ends, which lost 5 bases and 1 base, there was a span of 9 bases. Germline V CDR1 and CDR2: MNHEY, SVGAGI. The CDR3 runs to 14 residues. DNA of the CDR3: TGTGCCAGCAGTCGAGGACAGAGCAATCAGCCCCAGCATTTT. Translating gives CASSRGQSNQPQHF.

This clone occurred a few times. The V call is TRBV29-1, the J call TRBJ1-1, with 9 nucleotides matching TRBD1. The CDR3 totals 13 residues. CDR1 SQVTM and CDR2 ANQGSEA come from the germline V gene. Unmatched junction bases numbered 4, after V lost 7 bases and J lost 1 base. CDR3 coding DNA: TGCAGCGGTGGACAGGGGCCGAACACTGAAGCTTTCTTT. Translated: CSGGQGPNTEAFF.

J is TRBJ2-5 and V is TRBV7-8, with 7 bases lining up with TRBD2. Germline lookup yields CDR1 SGHVS and CDR2 FQNEAQ. This CDR3 is 15 amino acids long. J was trimmed by 5 bases and V by 2 bases; bases with no gene match: 8. CDR3 sequence reads: CASSLIAGDRETQYF. DNA for the CDR3: TGTGCCAGCAGCTTAATAGCGGGTGACCGGGAGACCCAGTACTTC.

This chain uses TRBV7-3 with TRBJ2-3, with a tentative D call TRBD2 (7 bases). Trimming stripped 2 bases from V and 2 bases from J, with 14 bases between. Germline V gives CDR1 SGHTA, CDR2 FQGTGA. This CDR3 comprises 16 residues. DNA for the CDR3: TGTGCCAGCAGCTTACTGGGCGGGGGCCTCACAGATACGCAGTATTTT. This codes for CASSLLGGGLTDTQYF.

The chain's CDR3 is CSVEGGEGYYNEQFF. The CDR3 DNA reads TGCAGCGTTGAAGGGGGGGAGGGGTACTACAATGAGCAGTTCTTC. The chain combines TRBV29-1 with TRBJ2-1, with 7 bases that match TRBD2. This CDR3 region has 15 residues. The germline gives CDR1 SQVTM, CDR2 ANQGSEA. V trimming: 1 base; J trimming: 3 bases; junction bases outside the gene matches: 6.